This T cell receptor beta chain was found in a study of blood T cell repertoires in COVID-19. Study as a whole: Samples representing acute and convalescent COVID-19 were sourced from the United States, Italy and Spain.

Germline V gives CDR1 SEHNR, CDR2 FQNEAQ (reference sequence). Trimming pared 3 bases from V and 5 bases from J, leaving 8 bases between. This CDR3 has 14 residues. As originally analysed: Reference gene primer amplification gave nucleated cell count estimates. Using immunoSEQ multiplex PCR, the repertoire was profiled, and TCRdb retains in-frame clones only, with some absent. The DNA was the basis for D and trimming; V, J and clone size are from that table. The repertoire consists of 150,000 to 200,000 clones, with around 80% occurring once and the leading ten covering roughly 9.2%. This sequence joins TRBV7-9 and TRBJ1-6; no clear D gene. This clonotype was sampled from a woman older than 75 with active or convalescent COVID-19. Source material: peripheral blood. The CDR3 DNA reads as TGTGCCAGCAGCTTTCGCCAGGATAATTCACCCCTCCACTTT. Encoded protein: CASSFRQDNSPLHF.